A single T cell receptor (beta chain) is shown here with its context. TCRdb processed the RT-PCR reads anew with MiXCR; each CDR3 protein has one entry. This sample has approximately 700,000 distinct CDR3 sequences, with about a sixth found just once. The data belong to a study of response to subunit inactivated influenza vaccine. There are 13 residues in the CDR3. V lost 6 bases, J lost 10 bases, and 15 bases lay in between. The chain couples TRBV12-3 or TRBV12-4 to TRBJ1-4, with unresolved D. Sequences were derived from PBMCs from blood, sampled less than 13 days after vaccination. This TCR derives from a man aged 45 to 65 who received an inactivated influenza vaccine. CDR3 residues: CASSPVGKGKLFF. DNA of the CDR3: TGTGCCAGCAGCCCCGTTGGCAAGGGAAAACTGTTTTTT.